This is a list of T cell receptor beta chains from one sample in a study of blood T cell repertoires in COVID-19. Libraries were prepared by immunoSEQ multiplex PCR; TCRdb keeps only in-frame clonotypes and omits some of them. In the table there are some 670,000 clones, 80% to 90% of which are singletons. Sample: peripheral blood. These receptors were obtained from a woman aged 18-35 years with acute or convalescent COVID-19. The conserved cysteine and the conserved F or W are not part of the CDR3 here. Clone size is stated in some rows and not others, as once, few, many or a class when expanded.

J gene: TRBJ1-5; V gene: TRBV28; clone size: -; CDR3 protein: ASRGVQGNQPQH
J gene: TRBJ1-2; V gene: TRBV28; clone size: -; CDR3 protein: ASRSPGQNYGYT
J gene: TRBJ1-5; V gene: TRBV27; clone size: -; CDR3 protein: ASKTLNPATGTASNQPQH
J gene: TRBJ2-7; V gene: TRBV18; clone size: once; CDR3 protein: ASSPRGTGGNEQY
J gene: TRBJ1-2; V gene: TRBV7-9; clone size: -; CDR3 protein: ASSASGTGYGYT
J gene: TRBJ2-1; V gene: TRBV7-3; clone size: -; CDR3 protein: ASRTSGGASNEQF
J gene: TRBJ1-2; V gene: TRBV7-8; clone size: -; CDR3 protein: ASSLFEGYGYT
J gene: TRBJ1-6; V gene: TRBV30; clone size: -; CDR3 protein: AWSVSRSTGPSSPLH
J gene: TRBJ1-2; V gene: TRBV3-1/TRBV3-2; clone size: few; CDR3 protein: ASSQESTGVNYGYT
J gene: TRBJ1-1; V gene: TRBV5-5; clone size: -; CDR3 protein: ASSLVAIQNTEAF
J gene: TRBJ1-3; V gene: TRBV7-2; clone size: -; CDR3 protein: ASSSWTGRGNTIY
J gene: TRBJ1-1; V gene: TRBV19; clone size: few; CDR3 protein: ASSMQGAGTEAF
J gene: TRBJ2-7; V gene: TRBV13; clone size: -; CDR3 protein: ASSREGGAYEQY
J gene: TRBJ2-3; V gene: TRBV11-2; clone size: -; CDR3 protein: ASSLGQGADTQY
J gene: TRBJ2-7; V gene: TRBV19; clone size: -; CDR3 protein: ASSIDGGGSSYEQY
J gene: TRBJ1-6; V gene: TRBV21-1; clone size: -; CDR3 protein: ASSIMGGQLNSPLH
J gene: TRBJ1-1; V gene: TRBV5-8; clone size: -; CDR3 protein: ASSPNGGRTTEAF
J gene: TRBJ2-3; V gene: TRBV23-1; clone size: -; CDR3 protein: ASSLQGTPTDTQY
J gene: TRBJ2-2; V gene: TRBV6-1; clone size: -; CDR3 protein: ASSEAYWTGEGTGELF
J gene: TRBJ1-2; V gene: TRBV10-3; clone size: -; CDR3 protein: AIRPERGGYT
J gene: TRBJ1-5; V gene: TRBV19; clone size: -; CDR3 protein: ASSSVLRGNQPQH
J gene: TRBJ2-7; V gene: TRBV7-9; clone size: -; CDR3 protein: ASSLRGQPYEQY
J gene: TRBJ2-2; V gene: TRBV10-3; clone size: -; CDR3 protein: ATSGRGNTGELF
J gene: TRBJ1-1; V gene: TRBV29-1; clone size: -; CDR3 protein: VSLRGTEAF
J gene: TRBJ2-1; V gene: TRBV5-4; clone size: -; CDR3 protein: ASSARDREQF
J gene: TRBJ2-7; V gene: TRBV30; clone size: -; CDR3 protein: AWSVVSGNGDEQY
J gene: TRBJ2-3; V gene: TRBV21-1; clone size: -; CDR3 protein: ASSKLSSGSYTDTQY
J gene: TRBJ2-7; V gene: TRBV19; clone size: -; CDR3 protein: ASSSSWEQY
J gene: TRBJ1-2; V gene: TRBV15; clone size: -; CDR3 protein: ATSYRTAYGYT
J gene: TRBJ2-7; V gene: TRBV7-8; clone size: once; CDR3 protein: ASSLAAGTYEQY
J gene: TRBJ2-7; V gene: TRBV27; clone size: -; CDR3 protein: ASSLGGSYEQY
J gene: TRBJ1-2; V gene: TRBV6-5; clone size: -; CDR3 protein: ASSYNRVAGYT
J gene: TRBJ1-5; V gene: TRBV6-5; clone size: -; CDR3 protein: ASSYSILQPQH
J gene: TRBJ1-1; V gene: TRBV2; clone size: -; CDR3 protein: ASSLNTEAF
J gene: TRBJ2-5; V gene: TRBV6-5; clone size: once; CDR3 protein: ASSYANRGGETQY
J gene: TRBJ1-2; V gene: TRBV21-1; clone size: -; CDR3 protein: ASSKGGVEYWDRGSLNYGYT
J gene: TRBJ2-4; V gene: TRBV9; clone size: -; CDR3 protein: ASNSGNKNIQY
J gene: TRBJ1-1; V gene: TRBV6-5; clone size: -; CDR3 protein: ASRQGDNTEAF
J gene: TRBJ1-5; V gene: TRBV6-5; clone size: -; CDR3 protein: ASSRSQANNQPQH
J gene: TRBJ2-7; V gene: TRBV20-1; clone size: -; CDR3 protein: SASSPRGGTYEQY
J gene: TRBJ1-3; V gene: TRBV5-5; clone size: -; CDR3 protein: ASSLTGLTGNTIY
J gene: TRBJ1-2; V gene: TRBV6-5; clone size: -; CDR3 protein: ASTRLQGDYGYT
J gene: TRBJ1-5; V gene: TRBV27; clone size: -; CDR3 protein: ASSLTGVSNQPQH
J gene: TRBJ2-1; V gene: TRBV6-4; clone size: -; CDR3 protein: ASSLAGGQDEQF
J gene: TRBJ2-7; V gene: TRBV18; clone size: once; CDR3 protein: ASSPGQGYYEQY
J gene: TRBJ2-2; V gene: TRBV7-6; clone size: -; CDR3 protein: ASSLGPLWAGGREELF
J gene: TRBJ2-5; V gene: TRBV12-3/TRBV12-4; clone size: -; CDR3 protein: ASSLVEGETQY
J gene: TRBJ1-5; V gene: TRBV30; clone size: -; CDR3 protein: AWSRGRNQPQH
J gene: TRBJ1-2; V gene: TRBV7-9; clone size: -; CDR3 protein: ASSWEATNYGYT
J gene: TRBJ2-3; V gene: TRBV3-1/TRBV3-2; clone size: -; CDR3 protein: ASSQDYTDTQY
J gene: TRBJ2-3; V gene: TRBV19; clone size: -; CDR3 protein: ASSHRTEGDTQY
J gene: TRBJ1-4; V gene: TRBV3-1/TRBV3-2; clone size: once; CDR3 protein: ASSRMIRTGGQYEKLF
J gene: TRBJ2-7; V gene: TRBV7-2; clone size: -; CDR3 protein: ASSLSLGGYEQY
J gene: TRBJ2-4; V gene: TRBV7-6; clone size: -; CDR3 protein: ASSLGPSREAKNIQY
J gene: TRBJ2-7; V gene: TRBV10-3; clone size: once; CDR3 protein: ANLDRDRSYEQY
J gene: TRBJ1-2; V gene: TRBV9; clone size: -; CDR3 protein: ASSVDRDYGYT
J gene: TRBJ1-4; V gene: TRBV4-2; clone size: -; CDR3 protein: ASSQEWRQGGTMRALNEKLF
J gene: TRBJ2-6; V gene: TRBV7-9; clone size: -; CDR3 protein: ASSFHSQNSGANVLT